This T cell receptor (beta chain) was observed in a study of vaccination and CD4 T cells after COVID-19. At the Johns Hopkins FTIC core, DNA taken from cultured CD4+ T cells was sequenced by way of the Oncomine TCR Beta short-read assay. TCRdb ran MiXCR on the PCR reads and lists one entry per CDR3 protein. Of 4,500 to 6,000 distinct CDR3 sequences detected, 35% to 50% appear once; the ten largest clones hold roughly 41%. Treatment defined: approximately 11-day PBMC culture with coronavirus spike peptide pools or control peptides (ViraFEST assay). Pre-COVID-19 pandemic sampling (2011-2018) yielded the unexposed donor's CD4+ T cells. The ViraFEST method relied on peptide pools to expand antigen-specific T cells, followed by TCR sequencing. From germline, CDR1 is DFQATT and CDR2 SNEGSKA (reference sequence). This CDR3 has 14 amino acids. V lost 3 bases to trimming and J lost 7 bases, with 16 bases between them.

To note about this clonotype: The antigen is undetermined.

Sequencing was done on a sample of CD4+ T cells from blood, cultured in vitro. The gene calls are TRBV20-1 and TRBJ1-5; D is unclear. This receptor was obtained from a human donor in good health. The chain's CDR3 is CSARESGFGQPQHF. The DNA of the CDR3 is TGCAGTGCTAGGGAGTCCGGGTTTGGACAGCCCCAGCATTTT.